The TCR beta chain under discussion was sequenced for a study of cytomegalovirus exposure and HLA in healthy donors. General study results and limits: High specificity and sensitivity for cytomegalovirus status were reported for the classifier.

The CDR3 has 13 residues. V lost 5 bases and J 4 bases, leaving 12 bases between the germline ends. Germline V lookup: CDR1 SEHNR, CDR2 FQNEAQ (reference sequence). Sequenced by immunoSEQ multiplex PCR; TCRdb stores in-frame clones only, minus some. Altogether 200,000 to 250,000 clones are present, about 88% being singletons, with the ten largest covering 12%. In its sample, this clone was seen a few times. What it binds is not known. The donors were part of the validation cohort of roughly 110 subjects. That cohort was separate from the first cohort, which comprised several hundred subjects. The sequenced sample consisted of PBMCs. The chain employs TRBV7-9 and TRBJ2-7, with a tentative D call TRBD1 (5 bases). This receptor was obtained from a man between 18 and 29 years old in good health and CMV-seropositive. DNA for the CDR3: TGTGCCAGCAGCGAGGCGACAGATTACGAGCAGTACTTC. It is translated as CASSEATDYEQYF.